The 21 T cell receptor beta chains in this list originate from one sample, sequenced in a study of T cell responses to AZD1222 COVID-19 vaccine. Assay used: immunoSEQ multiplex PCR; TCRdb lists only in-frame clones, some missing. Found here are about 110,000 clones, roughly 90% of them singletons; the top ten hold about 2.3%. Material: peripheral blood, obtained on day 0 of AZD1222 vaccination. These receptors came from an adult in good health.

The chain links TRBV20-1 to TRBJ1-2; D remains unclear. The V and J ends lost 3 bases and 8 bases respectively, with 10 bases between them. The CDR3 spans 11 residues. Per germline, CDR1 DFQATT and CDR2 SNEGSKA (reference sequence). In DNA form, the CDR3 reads TGCAGTGCTAGTCAGAATCGGGGCTACACCTTC. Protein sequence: CSASQNRGYTF.

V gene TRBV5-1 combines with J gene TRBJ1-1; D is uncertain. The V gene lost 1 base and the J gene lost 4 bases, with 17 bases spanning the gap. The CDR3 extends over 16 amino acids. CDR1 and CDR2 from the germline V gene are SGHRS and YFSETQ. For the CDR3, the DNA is TGCGCCAGCAGCTTGAGTGGAGTGGTCTCTGGCACTGAAGCTTTCTTT. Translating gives CASSLSGVVSGTEAFF.

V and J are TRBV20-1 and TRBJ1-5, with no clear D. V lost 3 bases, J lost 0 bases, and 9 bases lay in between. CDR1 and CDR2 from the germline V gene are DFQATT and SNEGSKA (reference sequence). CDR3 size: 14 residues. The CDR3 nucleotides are TGCAGTGCTAGTTGGAGTATTAGCAATCAGCCCCAGCATTTT. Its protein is CSASWSISNQPQHF.

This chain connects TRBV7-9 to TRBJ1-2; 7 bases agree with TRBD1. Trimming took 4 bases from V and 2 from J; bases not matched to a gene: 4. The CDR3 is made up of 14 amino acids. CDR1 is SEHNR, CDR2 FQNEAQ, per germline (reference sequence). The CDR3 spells CASSWGQRNYGYTF. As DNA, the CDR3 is TGTGCCAGCAGCTGGGGACAGCGGAACTATGGCTACACCTTC. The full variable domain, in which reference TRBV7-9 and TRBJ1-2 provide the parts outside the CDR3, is DTGVSQNPRHKITKRGQNVTFRCDPISEHNRLYWYRQTLGQGPEFLTYFQNEAQLEKSRLLSDRFSAERPKGSFSTLEIQRTEQGDSAMYLCASSWGQRNYGYTFGSGTRLTVV.

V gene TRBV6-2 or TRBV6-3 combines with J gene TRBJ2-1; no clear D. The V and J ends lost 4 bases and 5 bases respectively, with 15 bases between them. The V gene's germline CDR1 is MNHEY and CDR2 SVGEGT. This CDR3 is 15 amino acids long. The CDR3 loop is CASSFTSARDNEQFF. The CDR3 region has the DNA TGTGCCAGCAGTTTTACCTCCGCTAGAGACAATGAGCAGTTCTTC.

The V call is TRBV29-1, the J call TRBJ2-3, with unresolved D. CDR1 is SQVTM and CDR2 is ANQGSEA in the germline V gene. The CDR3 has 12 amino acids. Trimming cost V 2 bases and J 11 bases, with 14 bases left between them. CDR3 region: CSVEHISVGQYF. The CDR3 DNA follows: TGCAGCGTTGAACACATTAGTGTGGGGCAGTATTTT.

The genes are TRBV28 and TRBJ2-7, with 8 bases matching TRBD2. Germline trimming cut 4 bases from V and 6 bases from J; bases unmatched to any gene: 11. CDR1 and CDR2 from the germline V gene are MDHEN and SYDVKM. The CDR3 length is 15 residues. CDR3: CASSSRVSGIGEQYF. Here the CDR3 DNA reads TGTGCCAGCAGTTCCCGTGTTAGCGGGATTGGCGAGCAGTACTTC.

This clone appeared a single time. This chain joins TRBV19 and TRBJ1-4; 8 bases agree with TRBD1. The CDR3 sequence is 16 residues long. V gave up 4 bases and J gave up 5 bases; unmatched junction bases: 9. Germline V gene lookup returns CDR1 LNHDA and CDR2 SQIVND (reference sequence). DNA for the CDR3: TGTGCCAGTAGTAGAGGGCCCGGGACAGGAAATGAAAAACTGTTTTTT. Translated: CASSRGPGTGNEKLFF.

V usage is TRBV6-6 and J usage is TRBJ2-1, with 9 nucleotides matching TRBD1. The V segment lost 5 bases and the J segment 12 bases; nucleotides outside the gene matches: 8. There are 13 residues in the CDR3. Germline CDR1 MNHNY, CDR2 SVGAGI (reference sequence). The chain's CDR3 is CASSPRQGDSQFF. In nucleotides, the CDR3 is TGTGCCAGCAGTCCCCGACAGGGGGATTCGCAGTTCTTC.

In DNA form, the CDR3 reads TGCGCCAGTAGTTCGTGGAGCGGGAGGGAGGGGGAGCAGTTCTTC. Residues: CASSSWSGREGEQFF. The chain has TRBV10-2 and TRBJ2-1, with TRBD2 matching 10 bases. This CDR3 comprises 15 residues. The J segment lost 10 bases and the V segment lost 9 bases, leaving 15 bases of the junction unmatched. The germline V gene has CDR1 WSHSY and CDR2 SAAADI.

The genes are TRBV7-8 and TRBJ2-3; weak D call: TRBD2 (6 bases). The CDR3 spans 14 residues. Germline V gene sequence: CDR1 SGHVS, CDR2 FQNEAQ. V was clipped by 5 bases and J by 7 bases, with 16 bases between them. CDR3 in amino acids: CASSSRDSPYTQYF. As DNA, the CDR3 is TGTGCCAGCAGCAGCCGGGACTCTCCCTATACGCAGTATTTT.

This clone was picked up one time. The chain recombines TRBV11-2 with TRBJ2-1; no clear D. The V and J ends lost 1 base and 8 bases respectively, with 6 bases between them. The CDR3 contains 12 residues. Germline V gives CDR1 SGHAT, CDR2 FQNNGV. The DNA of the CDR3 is TGTGCCAGCAGCTTAGGGCGGCATGAGCAGTTCTTC. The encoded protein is CASSLGRHEQFF.

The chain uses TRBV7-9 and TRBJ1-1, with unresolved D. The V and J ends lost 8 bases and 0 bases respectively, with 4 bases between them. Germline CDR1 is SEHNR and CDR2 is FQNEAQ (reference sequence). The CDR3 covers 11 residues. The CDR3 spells CASQMNTEAFF. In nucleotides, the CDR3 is TGTGCCAGCCAAATGAACACTGAAGCTTTCTTT.

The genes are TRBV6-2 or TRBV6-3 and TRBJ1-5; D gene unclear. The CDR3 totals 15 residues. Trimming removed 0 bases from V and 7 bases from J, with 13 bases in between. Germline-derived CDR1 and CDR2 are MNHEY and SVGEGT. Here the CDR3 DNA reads TGTGCCAGCAGTTACTCGGGAGGAGGGCAACAGCCCCAGCATTTT. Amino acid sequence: CASSYSGGGQQPQHF.

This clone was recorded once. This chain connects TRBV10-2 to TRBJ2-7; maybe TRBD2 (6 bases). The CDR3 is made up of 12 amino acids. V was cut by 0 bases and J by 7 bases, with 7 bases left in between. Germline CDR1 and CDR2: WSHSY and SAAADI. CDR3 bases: TGCGCCAGCAGTGAGTCCGGGGGAGAGCAGTACTTC. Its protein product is CASSESGGEQYF.

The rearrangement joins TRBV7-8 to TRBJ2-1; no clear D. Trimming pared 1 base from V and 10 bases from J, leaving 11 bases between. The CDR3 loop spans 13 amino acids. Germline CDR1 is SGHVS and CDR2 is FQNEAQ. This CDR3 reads CASSLGLVGEQFF. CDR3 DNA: TGTGCCAGCAGCTTAGGGCTAGTCGGGGAGCAGTTCTTC.

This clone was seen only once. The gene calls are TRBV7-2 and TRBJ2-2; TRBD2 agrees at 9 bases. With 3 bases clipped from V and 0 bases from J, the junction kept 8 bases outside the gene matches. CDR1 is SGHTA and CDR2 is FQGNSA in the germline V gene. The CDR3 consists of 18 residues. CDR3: CASSLGLAGTTNTGELFF. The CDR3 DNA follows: TGTGCCAGCAGCTTGGGGCTAGCGGGGACCACGAACACCGGGGAGCTGTTTTTT.

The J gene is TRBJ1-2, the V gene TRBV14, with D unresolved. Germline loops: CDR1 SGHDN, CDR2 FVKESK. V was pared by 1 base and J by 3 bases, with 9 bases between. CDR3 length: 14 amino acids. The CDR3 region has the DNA TGTGCCAGCAGCCAAGTAGGCACCTACTATGGCTACACCTTC. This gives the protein CASSQVGTYYGYTF. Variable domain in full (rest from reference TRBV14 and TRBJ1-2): EAGVTQFPSHSVIEKGQTVTLRCDPISGHDNLYWYRRVMGKEIKFLLHFVKESKQDESGMPNNRFLAERTGGTYSTLKVQPAELEDSGVYFCASSQVGTYYGYTFGSGTRLTVV.

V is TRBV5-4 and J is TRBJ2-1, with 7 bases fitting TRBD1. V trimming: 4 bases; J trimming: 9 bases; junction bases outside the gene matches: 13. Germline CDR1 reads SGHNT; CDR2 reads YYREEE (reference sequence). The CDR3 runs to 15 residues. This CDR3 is CASSRDSLPTVEQFF. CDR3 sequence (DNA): TGTGCCAGCAGCCGGGACAGTCTTCCAACCGTTGAGCAGTTCTTC.

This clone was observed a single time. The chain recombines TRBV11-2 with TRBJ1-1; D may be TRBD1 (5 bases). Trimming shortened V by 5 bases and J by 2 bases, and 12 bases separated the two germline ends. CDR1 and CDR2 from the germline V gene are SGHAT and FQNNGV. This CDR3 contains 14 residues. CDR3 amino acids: CASSPFWGNTEAFF. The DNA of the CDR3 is TGTGCCAGCAGCCCTTTCTGGGGCAACACTGAAGCTTTCTTT.

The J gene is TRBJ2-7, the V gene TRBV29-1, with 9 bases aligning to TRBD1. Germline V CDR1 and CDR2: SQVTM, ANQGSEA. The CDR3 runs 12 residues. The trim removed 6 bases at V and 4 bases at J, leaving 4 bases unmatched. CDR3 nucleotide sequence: TGCAGCGTCCGGGACAGGGTATACGAGCAGTACTTC. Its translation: CSVRDRVYEQYF.